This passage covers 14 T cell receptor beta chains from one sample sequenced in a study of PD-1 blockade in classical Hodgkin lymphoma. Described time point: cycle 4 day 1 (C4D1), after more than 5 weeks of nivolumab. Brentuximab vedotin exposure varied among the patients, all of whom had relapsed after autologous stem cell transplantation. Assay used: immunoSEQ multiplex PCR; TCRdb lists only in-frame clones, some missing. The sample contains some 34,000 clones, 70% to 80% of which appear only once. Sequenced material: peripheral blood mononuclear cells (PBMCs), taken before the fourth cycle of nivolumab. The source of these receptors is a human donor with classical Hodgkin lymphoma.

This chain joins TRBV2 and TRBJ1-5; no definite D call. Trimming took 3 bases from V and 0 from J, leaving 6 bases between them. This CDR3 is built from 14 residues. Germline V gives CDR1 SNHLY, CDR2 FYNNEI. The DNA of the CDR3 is TGTGCCAGCAGTGACAGTTATAGCAATCAGCCCCAGCATTTT. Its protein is CASSDSYSNQPQHF.

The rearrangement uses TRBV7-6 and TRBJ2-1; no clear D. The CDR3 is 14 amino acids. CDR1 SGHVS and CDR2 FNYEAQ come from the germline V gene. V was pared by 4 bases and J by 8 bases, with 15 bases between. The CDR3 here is CASSSWQDVYEQFF. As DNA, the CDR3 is TGTGCCAGCAGCTCGTGGCAGGATGTTTATGAGCAGTTCTTC.

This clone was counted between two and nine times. The CDR3 DNA sequence: TGTGCCAGCAGCCAAGATCTGGTCGAGCAGTACTTC. This sequence encodes CASSQDLVEQYF. The chain couples TRBV4-2 to TRBJ2-7; D is undetermined. Germline lookup yields CDR1 LGHNA and CDR2 YNFKEQ. The CDR3 runs 12 residues. Trimming cost V 0 bases and J 6 bases, with 6 bases left between them.

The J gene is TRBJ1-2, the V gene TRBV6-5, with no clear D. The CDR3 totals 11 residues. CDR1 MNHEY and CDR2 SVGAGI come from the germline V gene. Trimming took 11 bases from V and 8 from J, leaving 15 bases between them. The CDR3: CALITGSGYTF. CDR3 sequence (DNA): TGTGCCTTAATTACGGGGAGCGGCTACACCTTC.

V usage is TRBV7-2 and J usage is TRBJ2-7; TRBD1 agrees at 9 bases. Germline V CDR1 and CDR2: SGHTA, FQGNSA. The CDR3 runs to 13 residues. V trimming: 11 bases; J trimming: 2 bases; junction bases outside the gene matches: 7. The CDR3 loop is CASLGQGTYEQYF. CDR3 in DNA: TGTGCCTCGTTAGGACAGGGGACCTACGAGCAGTACTTC.

The CDR3 is CASSPTVTSGGTDTQYF. The CDR3 DNA follows: TGTGCCAGCAGCCCTACGGTCACTAGCGGAGGCACAGATACGCAGTATTTT. V and J are TRBV7-2 and TRBJ2-3, with 8 bases aligning to TRBD2. CDR3 length: 17 residues. The germline CDR1 and CDR2 sequences are SGHTA and FQGNSA. V trimming: 5 bases; J trimming: 1 base; junction bases outside the gene matches: 11.

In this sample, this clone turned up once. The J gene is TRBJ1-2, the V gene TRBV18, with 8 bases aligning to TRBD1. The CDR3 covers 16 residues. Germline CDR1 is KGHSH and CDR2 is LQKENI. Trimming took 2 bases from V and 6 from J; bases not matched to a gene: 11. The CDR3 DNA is TGTGCCAGCTCACCAGGAGAGGGCGCAGGGGGCGATGGCTACACCTTC. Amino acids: CASSPGEGAGGDGYTF.

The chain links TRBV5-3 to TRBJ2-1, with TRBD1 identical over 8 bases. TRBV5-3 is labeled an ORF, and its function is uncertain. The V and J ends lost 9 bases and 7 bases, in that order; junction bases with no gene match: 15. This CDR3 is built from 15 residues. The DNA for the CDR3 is TGTGCCACTAGTTCCTCGGACAGGGAATTTAATGAGCAGTTCTTC. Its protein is CATSSSDREFNEQFF.

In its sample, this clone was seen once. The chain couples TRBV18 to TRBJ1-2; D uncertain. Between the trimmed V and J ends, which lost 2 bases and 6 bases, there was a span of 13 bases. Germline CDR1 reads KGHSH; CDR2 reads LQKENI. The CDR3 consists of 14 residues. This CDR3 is CASSPSQRVDGYTF. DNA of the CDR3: TGTGCCAGCTCACCAAGTCAAAGGGTAGATGGCTACACCTTC.

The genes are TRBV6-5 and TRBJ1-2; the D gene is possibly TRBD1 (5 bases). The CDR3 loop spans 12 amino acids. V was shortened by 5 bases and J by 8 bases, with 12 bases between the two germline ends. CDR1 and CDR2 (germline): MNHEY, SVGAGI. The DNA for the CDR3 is TGTGCCAGCAGTCAATCAAGGGGCGGCTACACCTTC. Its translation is CASSQSRGGYTF.

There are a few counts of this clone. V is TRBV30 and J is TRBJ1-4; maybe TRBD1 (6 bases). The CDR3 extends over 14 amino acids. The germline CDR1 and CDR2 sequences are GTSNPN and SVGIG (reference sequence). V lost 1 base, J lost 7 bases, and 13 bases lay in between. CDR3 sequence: CAWSAWTDSEKLFF. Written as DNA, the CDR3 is TGTGCCTGGAGTGCATGGACAGACTCTGAAAAACTGTTTTTT.

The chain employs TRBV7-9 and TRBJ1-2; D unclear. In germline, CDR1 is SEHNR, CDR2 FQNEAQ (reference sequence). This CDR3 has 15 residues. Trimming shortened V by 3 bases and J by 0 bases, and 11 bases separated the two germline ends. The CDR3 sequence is CASSFHEGTNYGYTF. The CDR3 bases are TGTGCCAGCAGCTTTCATGAGGGCACTAACTATGGCTACACCTTC.

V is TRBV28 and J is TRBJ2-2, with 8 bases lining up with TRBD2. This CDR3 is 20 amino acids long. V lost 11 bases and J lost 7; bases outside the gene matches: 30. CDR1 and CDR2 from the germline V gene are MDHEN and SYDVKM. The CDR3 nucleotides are TGTGCCGCGCCCGCTGAAGAGGATCGAACTAAGAAGCGGGAGATCGGGGAGCTGTTTTTT. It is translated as CAAPAEEDRTKKREIGELFF.

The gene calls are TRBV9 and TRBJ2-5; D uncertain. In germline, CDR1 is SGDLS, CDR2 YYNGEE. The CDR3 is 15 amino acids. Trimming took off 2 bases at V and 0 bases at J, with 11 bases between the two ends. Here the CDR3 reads CASSVSGSYQETQYF. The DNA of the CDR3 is TGTGCCAGCAGCGTTTCAGGTTCTTACCAAGAGACCCAGTACTTC.